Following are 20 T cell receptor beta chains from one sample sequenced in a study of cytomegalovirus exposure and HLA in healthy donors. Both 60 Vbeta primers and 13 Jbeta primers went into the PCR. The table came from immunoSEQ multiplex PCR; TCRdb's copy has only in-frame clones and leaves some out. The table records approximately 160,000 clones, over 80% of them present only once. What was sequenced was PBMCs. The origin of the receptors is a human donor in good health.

CDR3: CASSSLTGGLYEQYF. The DNA for the CDR3 is TGTGCCAGCAGCTCCTTGACAGGGGGCCTCTACGAGCAGTACTTC. The chain links TRBV5-6 to TRBJ2-7, with TRBD1 matching over 10 bases. Germline assignment: CDR1 SGHDT and CDR2 YYEEEE. The CDR3 has 15 amino acids. Trimming took 3 bases from V and 3 from J; bases not matched to a gene: 6.

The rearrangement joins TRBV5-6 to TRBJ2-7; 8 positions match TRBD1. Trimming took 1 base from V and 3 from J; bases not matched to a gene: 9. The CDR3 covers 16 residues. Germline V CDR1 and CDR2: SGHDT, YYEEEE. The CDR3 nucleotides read TGTGCCAGCAGCTTGTTCAGGGGGCAATTTGTCTACGAGCAGTACTTC. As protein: CASSLFRGQFVYEQYF.

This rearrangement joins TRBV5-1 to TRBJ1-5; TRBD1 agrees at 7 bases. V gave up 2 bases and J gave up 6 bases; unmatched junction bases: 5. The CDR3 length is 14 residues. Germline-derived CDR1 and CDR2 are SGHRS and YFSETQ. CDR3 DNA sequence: TGCGCCAGCAGCTTAGTGACAGGGACTCAGCCCCAGCATTTT. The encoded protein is CASSLVTGTQPQHF.

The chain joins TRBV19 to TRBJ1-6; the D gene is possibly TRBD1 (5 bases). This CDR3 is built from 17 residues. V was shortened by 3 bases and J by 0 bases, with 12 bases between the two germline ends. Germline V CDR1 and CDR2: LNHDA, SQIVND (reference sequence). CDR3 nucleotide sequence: TGTGCCAGTAGTATTAGTGCGGGGGTCTCCTATAATTCACCCCTCCACTTT. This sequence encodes CASSISAGVSYNSPLHF.

The CDR3 nucleotides are TGTGCCAGCAGCCCCCCCGGGGGGGGGCGGGCTTTCTTT. This translates into CASSPPGGGRAFF. The chain is built from TRBV6-5 and TRBJ1-1, with a possible D match to TRBD1 (6 bases). The germline V and J ends were trimmed by 6 bases and 11 bases, with 19 bases remaining between them. The germline V gene has CDR1 MNHEY and CDR2 SVGAGI. This CDR3 is built from 13 residues.

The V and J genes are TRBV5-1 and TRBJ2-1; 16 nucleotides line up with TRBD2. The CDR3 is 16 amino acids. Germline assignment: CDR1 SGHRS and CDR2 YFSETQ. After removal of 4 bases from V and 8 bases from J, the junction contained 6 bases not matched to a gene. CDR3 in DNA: TGCGCCAGCAGCCCGGGACTAGCGGGGGGGATCGATGAGCAGTTCTTC. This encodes CASSPGLAGGIDEQFF.

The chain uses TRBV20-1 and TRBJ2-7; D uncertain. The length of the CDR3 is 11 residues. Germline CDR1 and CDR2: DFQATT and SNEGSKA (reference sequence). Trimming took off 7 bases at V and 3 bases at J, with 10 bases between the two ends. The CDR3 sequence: CSVSSDYEQYF. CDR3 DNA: TGCAGTGTTTCGAGCGACTACGAGCAGTACTTC.

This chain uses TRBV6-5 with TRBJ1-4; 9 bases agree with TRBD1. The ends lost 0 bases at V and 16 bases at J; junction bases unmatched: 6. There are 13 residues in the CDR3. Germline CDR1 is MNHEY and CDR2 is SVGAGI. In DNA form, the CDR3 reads TGTGCCAGCAGTTACTCCTCGACAGGGGGTCGGTTTTTT. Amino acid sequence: CASSYSSTGGRFF.

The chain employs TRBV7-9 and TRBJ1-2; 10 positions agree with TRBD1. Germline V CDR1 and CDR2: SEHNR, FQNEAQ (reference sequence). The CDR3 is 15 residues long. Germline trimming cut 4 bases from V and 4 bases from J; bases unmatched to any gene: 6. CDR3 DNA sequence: TGTGCCAGCAGCTCCGGGACAGGGGTGAGCTATGGCTACACCTTC. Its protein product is CASSSGTGVSYGYTF.

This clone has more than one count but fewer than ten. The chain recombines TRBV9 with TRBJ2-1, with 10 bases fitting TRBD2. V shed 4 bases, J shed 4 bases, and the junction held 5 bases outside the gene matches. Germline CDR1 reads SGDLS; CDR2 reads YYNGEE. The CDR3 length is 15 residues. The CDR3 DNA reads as TGTGCCAGCAGCCTCGGACTAGCGGAATACAATGAGCAGTTCTTC. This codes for CASSLGLAEYNEQFF. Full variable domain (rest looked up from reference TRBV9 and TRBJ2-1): DSGVTQTPKHLITATGQRVTLRCSPRSGDLSVYWYQQSLDQGLQFLIQYYNGEERAKGNILERFSAQQFPDLHSELNLSSLELGDSALYFCASSLGLAEYNEQFFGPGTRLTVL.

The CDR3 nucleotides read TGCGCCAGCACGCGGGCTACTAGCACAGATACGCAGTATTTT. Protein product: CASTRATSTDTQYF. V is TRBV5-1 and J is TRBJ2-3; weak D call: TRBD2 (5 bases). The CDR3 totals 14 residues. Germline assignment: CDR1 SGHRS and CDR2 YFSETQ. Trimming took off 6 bases at V and 0 bases at J, with 11 bases between the two ends.

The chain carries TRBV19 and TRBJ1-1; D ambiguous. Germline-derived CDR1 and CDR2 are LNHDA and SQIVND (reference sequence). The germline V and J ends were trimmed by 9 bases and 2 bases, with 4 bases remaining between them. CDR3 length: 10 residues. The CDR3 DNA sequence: TGTGCCAGCAGAAACACTGAAGCTTTCTTT. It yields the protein CASRNTEAFF.

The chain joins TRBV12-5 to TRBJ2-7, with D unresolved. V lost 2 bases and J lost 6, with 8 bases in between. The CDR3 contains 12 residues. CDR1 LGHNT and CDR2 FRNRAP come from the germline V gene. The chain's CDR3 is CASGLLDFEQYF. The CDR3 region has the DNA TGTGCTAGTGGTTTGCTCGACTTCGAGCAGTACTTC.

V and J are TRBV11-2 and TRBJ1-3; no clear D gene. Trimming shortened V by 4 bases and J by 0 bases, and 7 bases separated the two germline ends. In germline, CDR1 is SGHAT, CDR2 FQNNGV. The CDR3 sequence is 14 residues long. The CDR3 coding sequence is TGTGCCAGCAGCTGGGAGGGCTCTGGAAACACCATATATTTT. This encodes CASSWEGSGNTIYF.

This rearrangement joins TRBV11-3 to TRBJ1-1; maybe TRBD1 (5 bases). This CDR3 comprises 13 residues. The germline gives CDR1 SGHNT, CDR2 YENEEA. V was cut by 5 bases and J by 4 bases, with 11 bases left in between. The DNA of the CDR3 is TGTGCCAGCAGCCCCCCGACAGTCACTGAAGCTTTCTTT. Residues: CASSPPTVTEAFF.

In DNA, the CDR3 is TGTGCCAGCAGCTTAGGAGAGGATACGCAGTATTTT. Translation: CASSLGEDTQYF. The gene calls are TRBV11-3 and TRBJ2-3; D not resolved. The CDR3 covers 12 residues. Germline-derived CDR1 and CDR2 are SGHNT and YENEEA. V gave up 1 base and J gave up 6 bases, with 5 bases separating them.

The CDR3 reads CASSQLGAEGYTF. Written as DNA, the CDR3 is TGTGCCAGCAGCCAACTGGGGGCCGAGGGCTACACCTTC. The J gene is TRBJ1-2, the V gene TRBV28; TRBD1 is a possible D gene (6 bases). CDR3 length: 13 amino acids. V dropped 6 bases and J dropped 8 bases, with 16 bases sitting between them. Germline V gene lookup returns CDR1 MDHEN and CDR2 SYDVKM.

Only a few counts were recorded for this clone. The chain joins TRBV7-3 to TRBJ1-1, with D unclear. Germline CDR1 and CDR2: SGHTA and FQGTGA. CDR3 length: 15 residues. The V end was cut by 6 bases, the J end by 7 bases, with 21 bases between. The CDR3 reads CASSPQKVPEGEAFF. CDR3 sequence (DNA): TGTGCCAGCAGTCCCCAGAAAGTCCCTGAGGGTGAAGCTTTCTTT.

CDR3 bases: TGTGCCAGCAGCTTAATCAGGGGTACTGAAGCTTTCTTT. This translates into CASSLIRGTEAFF. The chain links TRBV7-2 to TRBJ1-1; D perhaps matches TRBD1 (6 bases). Germline CDR1 is SGHTA and CDR2 is FQGNSA. Trimming removed 2 bases from V and 5 bases from J, with 9 bases in between. The CDR3 totals 13 residues.

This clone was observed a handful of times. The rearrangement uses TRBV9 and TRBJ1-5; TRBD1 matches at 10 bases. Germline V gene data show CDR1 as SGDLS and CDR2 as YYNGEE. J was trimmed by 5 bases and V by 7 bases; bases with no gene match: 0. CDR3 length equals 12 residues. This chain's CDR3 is CASGTGDQPQHF. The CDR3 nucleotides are TGTGCCAGCGGGACAGGGGATCAGCCCCAGCATTTT.